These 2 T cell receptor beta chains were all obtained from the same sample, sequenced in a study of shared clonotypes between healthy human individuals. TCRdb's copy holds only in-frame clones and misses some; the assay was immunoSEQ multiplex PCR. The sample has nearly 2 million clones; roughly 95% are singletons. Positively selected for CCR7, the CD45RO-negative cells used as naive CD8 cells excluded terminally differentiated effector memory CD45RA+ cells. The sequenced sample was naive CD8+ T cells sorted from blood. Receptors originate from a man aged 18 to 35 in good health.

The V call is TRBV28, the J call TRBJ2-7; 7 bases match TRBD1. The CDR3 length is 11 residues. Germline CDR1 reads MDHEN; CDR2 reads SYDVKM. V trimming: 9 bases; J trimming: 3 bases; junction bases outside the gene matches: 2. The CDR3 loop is CASHRGYEQYF. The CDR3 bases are TGTGCCAGTCACAGGGGCTACGAGCAGTACTTC.

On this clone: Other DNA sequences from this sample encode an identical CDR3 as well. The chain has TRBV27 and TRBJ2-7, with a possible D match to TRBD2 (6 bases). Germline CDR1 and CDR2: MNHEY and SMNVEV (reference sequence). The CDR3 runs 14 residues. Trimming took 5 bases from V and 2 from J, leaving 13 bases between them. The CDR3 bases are TGTGCCAGCAGTCCGGGACTGGCCCCCTACGAGCAGTACTTC. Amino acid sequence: CASSPGLAPYEQYF.